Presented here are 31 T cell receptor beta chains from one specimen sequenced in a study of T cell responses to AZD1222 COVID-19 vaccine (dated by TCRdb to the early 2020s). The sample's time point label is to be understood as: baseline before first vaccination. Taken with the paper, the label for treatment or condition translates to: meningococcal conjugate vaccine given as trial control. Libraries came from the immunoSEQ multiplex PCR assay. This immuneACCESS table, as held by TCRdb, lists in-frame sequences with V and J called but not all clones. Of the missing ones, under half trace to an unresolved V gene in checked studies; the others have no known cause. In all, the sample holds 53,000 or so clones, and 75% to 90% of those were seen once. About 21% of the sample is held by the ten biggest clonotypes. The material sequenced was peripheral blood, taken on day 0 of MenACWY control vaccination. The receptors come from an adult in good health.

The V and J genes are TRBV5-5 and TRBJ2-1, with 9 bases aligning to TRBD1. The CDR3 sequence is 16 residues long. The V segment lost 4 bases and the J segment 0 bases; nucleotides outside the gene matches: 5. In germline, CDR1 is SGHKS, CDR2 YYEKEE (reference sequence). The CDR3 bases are TGTGCCAGCAGCCTGGGGACAGGGAGCTCCTACAATGAGCAGTTCTTC. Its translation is CASSLGTGSSYNEQFF.

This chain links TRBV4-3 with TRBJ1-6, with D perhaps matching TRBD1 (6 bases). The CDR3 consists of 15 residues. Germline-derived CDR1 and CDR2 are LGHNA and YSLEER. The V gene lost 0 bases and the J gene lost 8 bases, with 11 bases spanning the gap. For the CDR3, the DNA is TGCGCCAGCAGCCAAGAGGGGACAAGTCATTCACCCCTCCACTTT. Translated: CASSQEGTSHSPLHF.

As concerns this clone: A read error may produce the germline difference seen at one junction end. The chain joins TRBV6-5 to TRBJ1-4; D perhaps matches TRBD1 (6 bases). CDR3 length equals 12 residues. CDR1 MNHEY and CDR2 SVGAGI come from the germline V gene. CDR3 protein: CASGTTNEKLFF. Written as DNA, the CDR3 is TGTGCCAGCGGGACAACCAATGAAAAACTGTTTTTT.

CDR3 coding DNA: TGTGCCAGCAGCTCGTCCATCCCGGGACAGACTGCAACTAATGAAAAACTGTTTTTT. Protein: CASSSSIPGQTATNEKLFF. The J gene is TRBJ1-4, the V gene TRBV7-8, with 7 bases that match TRBD1. This CDR3 is 19 amino acids long. Trimming cost V 4 bases and J 0 bases; bases outside gene matches: 14. CDR1 is SGHVS and CDR2 is FQNEAQ in the germline V gene.

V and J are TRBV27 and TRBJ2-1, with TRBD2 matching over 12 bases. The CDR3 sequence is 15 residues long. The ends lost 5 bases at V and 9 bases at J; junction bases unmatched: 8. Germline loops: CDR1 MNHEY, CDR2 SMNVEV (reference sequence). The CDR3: CASSLTSGSVIEQFF. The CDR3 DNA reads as TGTGCCAGCAGTCTGACTAGCGGGAGTGTGATTGAGCAGTTCTTC.

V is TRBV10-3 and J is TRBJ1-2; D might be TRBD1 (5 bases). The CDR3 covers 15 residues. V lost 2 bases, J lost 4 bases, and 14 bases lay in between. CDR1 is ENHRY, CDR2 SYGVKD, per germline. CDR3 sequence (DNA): TGTGCCATCAGTGAGGGGACTCTCCGACCCTATGGCTACACCTTC. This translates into CAISEGTLRPYGYTF.

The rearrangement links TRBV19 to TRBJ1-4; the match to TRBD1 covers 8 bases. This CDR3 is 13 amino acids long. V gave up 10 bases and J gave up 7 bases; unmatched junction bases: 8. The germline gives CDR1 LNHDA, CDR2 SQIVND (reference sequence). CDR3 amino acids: CATKEQGGEKLFF. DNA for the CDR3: TGTGCCACTAAAGAACAGGGGGGTGAAAAACTGTTTTTT. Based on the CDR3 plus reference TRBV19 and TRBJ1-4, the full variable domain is DGGITQSPKYLFRKEGQNVTLSCEQNLNHDAMYWYRQDPGQGLRLIYYSQIVNDFQKGDIAEGYSVSREKKESFPLTVTSAQKNPTAFYLCATKEQGGEKLFFGSGTQLSVL.

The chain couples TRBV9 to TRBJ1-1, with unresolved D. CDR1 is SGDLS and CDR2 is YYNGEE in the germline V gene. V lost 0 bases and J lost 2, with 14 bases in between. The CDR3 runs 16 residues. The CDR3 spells CASSVVRKGRNTEAFF. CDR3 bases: TGTGCCAGCAGCGTAGTCCGAAAAGGGAGAAACACTGAAGCTTTCTTT.

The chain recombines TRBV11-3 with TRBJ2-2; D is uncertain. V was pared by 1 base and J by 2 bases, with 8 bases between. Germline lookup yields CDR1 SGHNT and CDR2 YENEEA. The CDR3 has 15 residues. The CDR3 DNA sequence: TGTGCCAGCAGCTTAGGGGGTCCTAACACCGGGGAGCTGTTTTTT. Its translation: CASSLGGPNTGELFF.

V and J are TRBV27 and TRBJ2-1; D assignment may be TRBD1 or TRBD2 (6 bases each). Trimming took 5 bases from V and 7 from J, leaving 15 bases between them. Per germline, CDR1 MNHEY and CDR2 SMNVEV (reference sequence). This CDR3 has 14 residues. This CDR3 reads CASSDFRRGNEQFF. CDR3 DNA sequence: TGTGCCAGCAGTGACTTCCGGAGGGGGAATGAGCAGTTCTTC.

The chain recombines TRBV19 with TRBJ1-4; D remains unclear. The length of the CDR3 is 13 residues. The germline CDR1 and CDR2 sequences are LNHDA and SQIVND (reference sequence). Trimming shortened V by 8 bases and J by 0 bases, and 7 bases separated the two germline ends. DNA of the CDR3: TGTGCCAGTCGCACGGCAACTAATGAAAAACTGTTTTTT. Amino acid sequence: CASRTATNEKLFF.

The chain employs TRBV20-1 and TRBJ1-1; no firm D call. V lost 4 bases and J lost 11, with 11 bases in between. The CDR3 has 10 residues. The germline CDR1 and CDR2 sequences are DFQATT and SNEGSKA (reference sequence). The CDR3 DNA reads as TGCAGTGCTATGGTGCGGCTGGCTTTCTTT. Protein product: CSAMVRLAFF.

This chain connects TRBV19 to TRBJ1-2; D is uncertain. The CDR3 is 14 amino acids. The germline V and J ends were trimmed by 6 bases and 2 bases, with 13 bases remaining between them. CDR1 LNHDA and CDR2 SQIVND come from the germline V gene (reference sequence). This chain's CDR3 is CASREDYSNYGYTF. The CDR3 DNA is TGTGCCAGTAGGGAGGATTATTCGAACTATGGCTACACCTTC.

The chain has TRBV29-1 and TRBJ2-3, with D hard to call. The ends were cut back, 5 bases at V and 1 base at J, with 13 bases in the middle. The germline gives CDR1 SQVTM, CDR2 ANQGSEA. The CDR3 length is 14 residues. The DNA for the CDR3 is TGCAGCGTTCTACGGCGAGGAGGCACAGATACGCAGTATTTT. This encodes CSVLRRGGTDTQYF.

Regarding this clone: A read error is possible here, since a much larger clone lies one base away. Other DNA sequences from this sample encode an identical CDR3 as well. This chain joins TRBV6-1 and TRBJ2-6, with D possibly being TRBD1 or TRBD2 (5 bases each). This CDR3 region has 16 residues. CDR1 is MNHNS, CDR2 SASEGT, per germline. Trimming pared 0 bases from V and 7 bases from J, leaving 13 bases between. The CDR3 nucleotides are TGTGCCAGCAGTGAAGCGCAAGGGGCGGGCGCCAACGTCCTGACTTTC. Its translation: CASSEAQGAGANVLTF.

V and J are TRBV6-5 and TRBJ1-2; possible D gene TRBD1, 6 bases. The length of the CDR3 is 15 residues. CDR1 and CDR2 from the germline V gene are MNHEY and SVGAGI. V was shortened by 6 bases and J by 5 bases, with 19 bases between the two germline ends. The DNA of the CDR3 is TGTGCCAGCAGCCCAAAAATACAAGGGGGGTATGGCTACACCTTC. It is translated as CASSPKIQGGYGYTF.

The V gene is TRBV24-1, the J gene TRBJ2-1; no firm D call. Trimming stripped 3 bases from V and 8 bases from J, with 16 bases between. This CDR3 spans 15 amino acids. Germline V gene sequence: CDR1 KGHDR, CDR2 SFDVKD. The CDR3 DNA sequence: TGTGCCACCAGTGATGGCGTGAGTGCCTGGGATGAGCAGTTCTTC. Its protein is CATSDGVSAWDEQFF.

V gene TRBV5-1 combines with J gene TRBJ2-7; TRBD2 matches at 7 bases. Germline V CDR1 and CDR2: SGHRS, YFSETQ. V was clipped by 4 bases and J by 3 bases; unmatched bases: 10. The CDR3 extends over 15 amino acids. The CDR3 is CASSPLTSPIYEQYF. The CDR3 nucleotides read TGCGCCAGCAGCCCACTGACTAGCCCGATCTACGAGCAGTACTTC.

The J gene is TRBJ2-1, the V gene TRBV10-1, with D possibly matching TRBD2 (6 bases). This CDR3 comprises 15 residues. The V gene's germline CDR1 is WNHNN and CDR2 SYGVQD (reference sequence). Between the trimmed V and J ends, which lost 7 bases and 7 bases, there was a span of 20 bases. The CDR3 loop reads CASNRPSEEINEQFF. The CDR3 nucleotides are TGCGCCAGCAACCGGCCTAGCGAAGAAATAAATGAGCAGTTCTTC.

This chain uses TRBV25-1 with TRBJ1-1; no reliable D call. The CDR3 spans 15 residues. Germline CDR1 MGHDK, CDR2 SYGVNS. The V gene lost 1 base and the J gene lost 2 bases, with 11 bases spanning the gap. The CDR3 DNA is TGTGCCAGCAGTGAATGGGTCGGCCAAAACACTGAAGCTTTCTTT. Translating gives CASSEWVGQNTEAFF.

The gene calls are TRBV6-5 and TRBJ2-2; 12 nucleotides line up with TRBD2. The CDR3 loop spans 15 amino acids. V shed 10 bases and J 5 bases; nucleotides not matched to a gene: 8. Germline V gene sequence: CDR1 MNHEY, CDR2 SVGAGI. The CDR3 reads CAMRLAGVETGELFF. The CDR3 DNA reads TGTGCCATGCGACTAGCGGGAGTTGAGACCGGGGAGCTGTTTTTT.

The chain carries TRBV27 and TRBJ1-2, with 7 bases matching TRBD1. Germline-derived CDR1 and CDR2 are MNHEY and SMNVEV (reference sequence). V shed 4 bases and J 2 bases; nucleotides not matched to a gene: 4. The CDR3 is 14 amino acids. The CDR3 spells CASSSQGKNYGYTF. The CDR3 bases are TGTGCCAGCAGTTCACAGGGGAAGAACTATGGCTACACCTTC.

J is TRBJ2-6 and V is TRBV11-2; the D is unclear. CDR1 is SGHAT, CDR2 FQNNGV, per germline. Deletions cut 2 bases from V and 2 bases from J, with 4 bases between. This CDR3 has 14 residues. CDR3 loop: CASSLRAGANVLTF. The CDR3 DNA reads TGTGCCAGCAGCTTACGGGCTGGGGCCAACGTCCTGACTTTC.

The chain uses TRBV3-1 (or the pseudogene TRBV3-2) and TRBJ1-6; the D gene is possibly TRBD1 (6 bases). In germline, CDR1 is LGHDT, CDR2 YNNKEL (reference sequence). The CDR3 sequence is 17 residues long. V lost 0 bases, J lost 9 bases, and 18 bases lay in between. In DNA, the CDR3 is TGTGCCAGCAGCCAAGAAGGGGGGGGCGGGTTGCCTTCACCCCTCCACTTT. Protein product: CASSQEGGGGLPSPLHF.

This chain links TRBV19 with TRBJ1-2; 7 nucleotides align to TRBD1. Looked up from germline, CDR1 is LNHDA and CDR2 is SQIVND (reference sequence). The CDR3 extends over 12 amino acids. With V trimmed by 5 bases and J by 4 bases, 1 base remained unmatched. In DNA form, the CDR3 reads TGTGCCAGTAGTTCAGGGGGCTATGGCTACACCTTC. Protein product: CASSSGGYGYTF.

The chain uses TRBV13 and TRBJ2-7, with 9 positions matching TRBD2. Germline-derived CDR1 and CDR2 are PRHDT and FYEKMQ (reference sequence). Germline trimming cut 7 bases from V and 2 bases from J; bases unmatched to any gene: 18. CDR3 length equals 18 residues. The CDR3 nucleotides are TGTGCCAGCACCTTGGTGGTCTTAGCGGGAGAATGGCCCTACGAGCAGTACTTC. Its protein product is CASTLVVLAGEWPYEQYF.

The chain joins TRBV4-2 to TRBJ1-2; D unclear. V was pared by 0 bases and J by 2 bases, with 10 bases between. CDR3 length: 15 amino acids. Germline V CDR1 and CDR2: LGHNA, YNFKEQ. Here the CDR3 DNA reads TGTGCCAGCAGCCAAGACCGTCAATCGAACTATGGCTACACCTTC. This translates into CASSQDRQSNYGYTF.

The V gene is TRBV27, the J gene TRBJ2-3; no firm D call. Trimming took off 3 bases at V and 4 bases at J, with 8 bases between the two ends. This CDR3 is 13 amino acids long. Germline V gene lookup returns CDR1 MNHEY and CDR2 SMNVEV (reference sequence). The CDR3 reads CASSFSLPDTQYF. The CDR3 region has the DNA TGTGCCAGCAGTTTCTCCCTCCCAGATACGCAGTATTTT.

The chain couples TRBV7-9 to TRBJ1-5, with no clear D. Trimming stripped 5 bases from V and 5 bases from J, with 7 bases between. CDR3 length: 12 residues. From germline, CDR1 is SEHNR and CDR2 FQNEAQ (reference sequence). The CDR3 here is CASSPADQPQHF. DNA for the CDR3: TGTGCCAGCAGCCCTGCGGATCAGCCCCAGCATTTT. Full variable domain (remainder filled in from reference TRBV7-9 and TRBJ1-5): DTGVSQNPRHKITKRGQNVTFRCDPISEHNRLYWYRQTLGQGPEFLTYFQNEAQLEKSRLLSDRFSAERPKGSFSTLEIQRTEQGDSAMYLCASSPADQPQHFGDGTRLSIL.

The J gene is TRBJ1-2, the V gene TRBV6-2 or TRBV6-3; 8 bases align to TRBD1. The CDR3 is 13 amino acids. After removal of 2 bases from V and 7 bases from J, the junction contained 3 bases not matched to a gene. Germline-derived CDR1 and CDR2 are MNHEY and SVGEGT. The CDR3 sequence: CASSYDRGFGYTF. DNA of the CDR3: TGTGCCAGCAGTTACGACAGGGGTTTTGGCTACACCTTC.

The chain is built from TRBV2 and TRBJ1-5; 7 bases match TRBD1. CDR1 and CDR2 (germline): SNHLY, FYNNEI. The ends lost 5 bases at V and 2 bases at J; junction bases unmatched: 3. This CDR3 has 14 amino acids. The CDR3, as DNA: TGTGCCAGCAGTCCCGACAGGGGCAATCAGCCCCAGCATTTT. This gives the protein CASSPDRGNQPQHF. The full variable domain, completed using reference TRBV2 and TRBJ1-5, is EPEVTQTPSHQVTQMGQEVILRCVPISNHLYFYWYRQILGQKVEFLVSFYNNEISEKSEIFDDQFSVERPDGSNFTLKIRSTKLEDSAMYFCASSPDRGNQPQHFGDGTRLSIL.